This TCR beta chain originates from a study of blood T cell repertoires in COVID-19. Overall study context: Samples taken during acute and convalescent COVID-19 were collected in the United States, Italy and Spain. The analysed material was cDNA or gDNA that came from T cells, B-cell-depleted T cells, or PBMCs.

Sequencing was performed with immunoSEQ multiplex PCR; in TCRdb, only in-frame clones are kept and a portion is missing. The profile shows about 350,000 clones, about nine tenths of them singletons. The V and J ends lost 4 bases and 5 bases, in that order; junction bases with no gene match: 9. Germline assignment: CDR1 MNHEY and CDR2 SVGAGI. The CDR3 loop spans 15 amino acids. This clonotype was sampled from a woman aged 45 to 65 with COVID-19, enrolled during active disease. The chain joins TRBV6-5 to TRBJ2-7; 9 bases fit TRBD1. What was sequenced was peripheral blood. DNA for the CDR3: TGTGCCAGCAGTTCAACCGGGACAGGGAACCACGAGCAGTACTTC. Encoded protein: CASSSTGTGNHEQYF.